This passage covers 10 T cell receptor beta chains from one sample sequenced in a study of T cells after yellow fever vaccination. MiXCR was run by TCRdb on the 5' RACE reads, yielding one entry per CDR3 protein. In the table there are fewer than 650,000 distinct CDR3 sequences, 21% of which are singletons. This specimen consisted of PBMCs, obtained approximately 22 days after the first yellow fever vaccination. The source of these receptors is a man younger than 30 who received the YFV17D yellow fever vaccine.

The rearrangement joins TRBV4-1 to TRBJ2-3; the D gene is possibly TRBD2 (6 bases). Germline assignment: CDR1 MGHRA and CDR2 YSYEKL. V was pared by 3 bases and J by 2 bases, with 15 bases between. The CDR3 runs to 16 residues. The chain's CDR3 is CASSQWAGTPTDTQYF. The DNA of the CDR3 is TGCGCCAGCAGCCAGTGGGCCGGGACTCCCACAGATACGCAGTATTTT.

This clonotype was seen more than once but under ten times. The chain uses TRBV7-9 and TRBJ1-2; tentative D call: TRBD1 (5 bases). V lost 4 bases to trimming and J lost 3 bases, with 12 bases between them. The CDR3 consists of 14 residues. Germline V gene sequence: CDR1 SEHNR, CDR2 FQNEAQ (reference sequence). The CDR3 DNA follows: TGTGCCAGCAGCTCTCTGGCGGGGGACTATGGCTACACCTTC. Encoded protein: CASSSLAGDYGYTF.

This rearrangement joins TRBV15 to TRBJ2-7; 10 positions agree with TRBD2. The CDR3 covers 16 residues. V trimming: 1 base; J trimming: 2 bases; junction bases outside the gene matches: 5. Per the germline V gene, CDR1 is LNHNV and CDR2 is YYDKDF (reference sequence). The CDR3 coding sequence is TGTGCCACCAGCAGAGGCAGGAGCGGGGGGGCCTACGAGCAGTACTTC. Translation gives CATSRGRSGGAYEQYF.

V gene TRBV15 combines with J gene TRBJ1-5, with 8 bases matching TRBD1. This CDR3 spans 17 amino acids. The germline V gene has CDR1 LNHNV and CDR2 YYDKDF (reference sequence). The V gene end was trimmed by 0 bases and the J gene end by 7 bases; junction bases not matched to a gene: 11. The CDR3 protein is CATSRDLGQGGRQPQHF. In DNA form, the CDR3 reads TGTGCCACCAGCAGAGATCTTGGACAGGGAGGAAGACAGCCCCAGCATTTT.

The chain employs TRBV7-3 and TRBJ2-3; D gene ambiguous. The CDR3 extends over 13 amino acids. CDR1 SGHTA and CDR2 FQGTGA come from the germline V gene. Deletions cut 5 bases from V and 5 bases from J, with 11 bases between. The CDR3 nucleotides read TGTGCCAGCAGCACCAGTCCAAAAGATACGCAGTATTTT. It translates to CASSTSPKDTQYF.

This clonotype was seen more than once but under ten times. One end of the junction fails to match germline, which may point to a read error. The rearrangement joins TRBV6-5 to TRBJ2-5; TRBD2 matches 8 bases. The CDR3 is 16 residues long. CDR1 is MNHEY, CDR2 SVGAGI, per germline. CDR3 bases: TGTGCCAGCACTTACCAAGGCCGGGGGGGAGTGGAGACCCAGTACTTC. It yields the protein CASTYQGRGGVETQYF.

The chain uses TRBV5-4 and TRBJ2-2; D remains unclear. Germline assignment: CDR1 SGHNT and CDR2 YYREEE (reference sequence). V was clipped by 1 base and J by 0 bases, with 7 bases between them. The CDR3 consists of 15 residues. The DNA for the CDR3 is TGTGCCAGCAGCTTGTCCCACCCGAACACCGGGGAGCTGTTTTTT. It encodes CASSLSHPNTGELFF.

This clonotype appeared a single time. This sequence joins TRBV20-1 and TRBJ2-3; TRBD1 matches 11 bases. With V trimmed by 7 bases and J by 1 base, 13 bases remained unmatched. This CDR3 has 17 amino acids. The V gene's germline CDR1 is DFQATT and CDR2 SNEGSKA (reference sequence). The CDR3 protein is CSGGTGGLGPRTDTQYF. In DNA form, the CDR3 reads TGCAGTGGTGGGACAGGGGGTCTGGGGCCGCGCACAGATACGCAGTATTTT.

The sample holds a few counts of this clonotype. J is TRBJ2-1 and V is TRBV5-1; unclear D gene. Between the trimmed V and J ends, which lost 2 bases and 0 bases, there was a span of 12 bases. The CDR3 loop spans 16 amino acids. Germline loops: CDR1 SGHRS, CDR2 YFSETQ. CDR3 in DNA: TGCGCCAGCAGCTTACTGACCAGAAGCTCCTACAATGAGCAGTTCTTC. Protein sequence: CASSLLTRSSYNEQFF.

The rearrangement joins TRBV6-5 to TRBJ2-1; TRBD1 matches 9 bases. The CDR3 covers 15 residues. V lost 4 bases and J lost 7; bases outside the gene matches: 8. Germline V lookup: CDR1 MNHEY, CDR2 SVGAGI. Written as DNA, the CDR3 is TGTGCCAGCAGTTTTGGGGGACAGGGAAAAAATGAGCAGTTCTTC. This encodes CASSFGGQGKNEQFF.